The entry below describes one T cell receptor beta chain. TRB rearrangements spanning V, D and J were amplified using mixed TRB-A/B primers. TCRdb re-derived calls from the multiplex PCR reads in MiXCR, one entry per CDR3 protein. The table records about 13,000 distinct CDR3 sequences, around 23% of them present only once. This sample is drawn from a study of T cell repertoires in aging, cancer and after chemotherapy. Study overall: Around 10 million TCR reads were in the whole dataset.

The CDR3 consists of 18 residues. The ends were cut back, 1 base at V and 5 bases at J, with 26 bases in the middle. In germline, CDR1 is DFQATT, CDR2 SNEGSKA (reference sequence). The template was genomic DNA from peripheral blood, not RNA. The V and J genes are TRBV20-1 and TRBJ1-2; D is uncertain. This TCR was sampled from a human donor in good health. The specimen was blood. The CDR3 DNA follows: TGCAGTGCTAGAGTCATCGAGAGACGTTTTCCCAACACTTATGGCTACACCTTC. Protein: CSARVIERRFPNTYGYTF.